The clone carrying this T cell receptor beta chain was seen a single time. V shed 5 bases and J 8 bases; nucleotides not matched to a gene: 15. Per germline, CDR1 SGHRS and CDR2 YFSETQ. This CDR3 is built from 16 residues. The sample is drawn from a study of blood T cell repertoires in COVID-19. The protocol was immunoSEQ multiplex PCR, while the TCRdb copy is restricted to in-frame clones and leaves out a portion. Altogether some 48,000 clones are present, more than 75% being singletons, with the ten largest covering 2% to 3%. The chain joins TRBV5-1 to TRBJ2-1, with 8 bases identical to TRBD1. This TCR derives from an elderly woman with COVID-19, enrolled during active disease. The sample consisted of peripheral blood. The DNA of the CDR3 is TGCGCCAGCAGATCAGGGGTCTCGGACAGGGTCGATGAGCAGTTCTTC. It is translated as CASRSGVSDRVDEQFF. The whole variable domain, filled in from reference TRBV5-1 and TRBJ2-1, reads KAGVTQTPRYLIKTRGQQVTLSCSPISGHRSVSWYQQTPGQGLQFLFEYFSETQRNKGNFPGRFSGRQFSNSRSEMNVSTLELGDSALYLCASRSGVSDRVDEQFFGPGTRLTVL.